The 12 T cell receptor beta chains reported below all come from one sample, sequenced in a study of PD-L1 blockade in urothelial cancer. Sequencing used immunoSEQ multiplex PCR; TCRdb keeps in-frame clones, though not all of them. The sample holds approximately 120,000 clones, roughly 83% seen once. Time point described: peripheral blood 6 weeks after treatment start. The material sequenced was PBMCs, taken around atezolizumab (anti-PD-L1) treatment. The receptors derive from a man in his fifties or sixties with urothelial cancer.

The CDR3 region has the DNA TGTGCCTGGAGTCTACCCCGCGGCCTCAGGAGGGAGACCCAGTACTTC. Translated, it gives CAWSLPRGLRRETQYF. V and J are TRBV30 and TRBJ2-5, with D perhaps matching TRBD2 (5 bases). The CDR3 runs to 16 residues. Trimming took 2 bases from V and 5 from J, leaving 21 bases between them. Germline V gives CDR1 GTSNPN, CDR2 SVGIG (reference sequence).

The chain couples TRBV5-4 to TRBJ2-1; 11 bases map to TRBD2. The V gene end was trimmed by 4 bases and the J gene end by 10 bases; junction bases not matched to a gene: 10. CDR1 is SGHNT and CDR2 is YYREEE in the germline V gene (reference sequence). The CDR3 has 15 amino acids. The CDR3 loop reads CASSKPGLAAKEQFF. In DNA form, the CDR3 reads TGTGCCAGCAGCAAACCGGGACTAGCGGCAAAAGAGCAGTTCTTC. The whole variable domain, remainder taken from reference TRBV5-4 and TRBJ2-1, is ETGVTQSPTHLIKTRGQQVTLRCSSQSGHNTVSWYQQALGQGPQFIFQYYREEENGRGNFPPRFSGLQFPNYSSELNVNALELDDSALYLCASSKPGLAAKEQFFGPGTRLTVL.

CDR3 in DNA: TGTGCCAGCAGTCCGGACAGTACTGAAGCTTTCTTT. This encodes CASSPDSTEAFF. V is TRBV28 and J is TRBJ1-1, with D maybe TRBD1 (6 bases). CDR1 and CDR2 (germline): MDHEN, SYDVKM. V was cut by 5 bases and J by 5 bases, with 9 bases left in between. CDR3 length: 12 residues.

The chain is built from TRBV6-9 and TRBJ2-7, with D perhaps TRBD1 (6 bases). The CDR3 has 15 amino acids. V was clipped by 5 bases and J by 6 bases, with 20 bases between them. Germline V gives CDR1 MNHGY, CDR2 SVAAGI. CDR3 region: CASSANRQAYSEQYF. Here the CDR3 DNA reads TGTGCCAGCAGTGCTAATAGACAGGCATATTCCGAGCAGTACTTC.

This rearrangement joins TRBV7-9 to TRBJ2-3; no firm D call. This CDR3 has 15 residues. V lost 8 bases and J 0 bases, leaving 15 bases between the germline ends. Germline V CDR1 and CDR2: SEHNR, FQNEAQ (reference sequence). The CDR3 loop is CASLVELTSTDTQYF. The CDR3 coding sequence is TGTGCCAGCCTCGTGGAGTTGACTAGCACAGATACGCAGTATTTT.

The chain joins TRBV30 to TRBJ2-7; 7 bases map to TRBD1. The CDR3 is 12 amino acids. The ends lost 0 bases at V and 4 bases at J; junction bases unmatched: 0. The germline V gene has CDR1 GTSNPN and CDR2 SVGIG (reference sequence). The CDR3 reads CAWSVQGYEQYF. CDR3 in DNA: TGTGCCTGGAGTGTACAGGGGTACGAGCAGTACTTC. Drawing the rest from reference TRBV30 and TRBJ2-7, the complete variable domain is SQTIHQWPATLVQPVGSPLSLECTVEGTSNPNLYWYRQAAGRGLQLLFYSVGIGQISSEVPQNLSASRPQDRQFILSSKKLLLSDSGFYLCAWSVQGYEQYFGPGTRLTVT.

The chain joins TRBV5-4 to TRBJ2-2; D unresolved. This CDR3 contains 15 residues. V was pared by 2 bases and J by 2 bases, with 10 bases between. The V gene's germline CDR1 is SGHNT and CDR2 YYREEE (reference sequence). This CDR3 is CASSFITENTGELFF. The CDR3, as DNA: TGTGCCAGCAGCTTTATAACAGAAAACACCGGGGAGCTGTTTTTT.

The V and J genes are TRBV27 and TRBJ1-2; TRBD1 agrees at 8 bases. Germline V gives CDR1 MNHEY, CDR2 SMNVEV (reference sequence). After removal of 5 bases from V and 4 bases from J, the junction contained 6 bases not matched to a gene. The CDR3 loop spans 14 amino acids. The CDR3 reads CASSKGQGGYGYTF. The CDR3 DNA follows: TGTGCCAGCAGTAAAGGACAGGGTGGCTATGGCTACACCTTC.

V and J are TRBV6-6 and TRBJ2-1; 7 nucleotides agree with TRBD1. J gave up 8 bases and V 7 bases, and 11 bases lay outside the gene matches. Germline V gene lookup returns CDR1 MNHNY and CDR2 SVGAGI (reference sequence). The CDR3 is 14 amino acids. The CDR3 sequence is CASNRQGGYDEQFF. As DNA, the CDR3 is TGTGCCAGCAATCGACAGGGTGGATACGATGAGCAGTTCTTC.

This clone occurred once. The gene calls are TRBV6-5 and TRBJ1-5; a weak D match, TRBD1 (6 bases). CDR3 length equals 14 residues. V lost 6 bases and J lost 6, with 15 bases in between. The germline gives CDR1 MNHEY, CDR2 SVGAGI. This CDR3 is CASSALGAGQPQHF. CDR3 coding DNA: TGTGCCAGCAGCGCCTTGGGGGCCGGTCAGCCCCAGCATTTT.

The chain combines TRBV19 with TRBJ2-1; a weak D match, TRBD2 (6 bases). Trimming shortened V by 5 bases and J by 4 bases, and 12 bases separated the two germline ends. The length of the CDR3 is 14 residues. CDR1 is LNHDA and CDR2 is SQIVND in the germline V gene (reference sequence). The CDR3 sequence: CASSFGTGYNEQFF. CDR3 nucleotides: TGTGCCAGTAGTTTCGGGACTGGATACAATGAGCAGTTCTTC.

CDR3 sequence (DNA): TGTGCCATCAGCCGGACAGACAACACCGGGGAGCTGTTTTTT. Translation: CAISRTDNTGELFF. The V gene is TRBV10-3, the J gene TRBJ2-2, with D possibly being TRBD1 (6 bases). The length of the CDR3 is 14 residues. Germline CDR1 and CDR2: ENHRY and SYGVKD. Trimming pared 6 bases from V and 2 bases from J, leaving 10 bases between.